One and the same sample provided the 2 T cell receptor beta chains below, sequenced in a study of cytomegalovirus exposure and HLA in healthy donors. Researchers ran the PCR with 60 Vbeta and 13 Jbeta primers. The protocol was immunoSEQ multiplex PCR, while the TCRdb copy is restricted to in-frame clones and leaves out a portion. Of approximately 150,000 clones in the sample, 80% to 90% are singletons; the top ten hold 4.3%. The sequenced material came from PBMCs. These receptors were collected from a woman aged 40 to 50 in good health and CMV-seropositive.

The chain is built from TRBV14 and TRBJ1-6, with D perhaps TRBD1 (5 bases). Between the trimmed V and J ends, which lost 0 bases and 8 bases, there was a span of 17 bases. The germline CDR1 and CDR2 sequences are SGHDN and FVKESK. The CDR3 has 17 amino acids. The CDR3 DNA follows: TGTGCCAGCAGCCAAGATTATTTCGGGCAGGGTTATTCACCCCTCCACTTT. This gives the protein CASSQDYFGQGYSPLHF.

CDR3 DNA sequence: TGTGCCAGCAGCCGGATCGGGACAGCGAGTGGCTACACCTTC. Protein product: CASSRIGTASGYTF. The J gene is TRBJ1-2, the V gene TRBV4-2; 7 nucleotides match TRBD1. This CDR3 is 14 amino acids long. The germline V gene has CDR1 LGHNA and CDR2 YNFKEQ. V shed 4 bases and J 7 bases; nucleotides not matched to a gene: 9.